The T cell receptor (beta chain) described here comes from a study of blood T cell repertoires in COVID-19. Study in general: COVID-19 samples from acute and convalescent phases originated in the United States, Italy and Spain. PBMCs, B-cell-depleted T cells, or T cells provided the cDNA or gDNA that made up the material.

In the original processing: Researchers report that nucleated cell counts were estimated from reference gene primer amplification. Only in-frame clones appear in the TCRdb table, and some are missing; sequencing was by immunoSEQ multiplex PCR. V and J calls and clone size come straight from that table; D and trimming were deduced from the DNA. This sample has about 370,000 clones, with roughly nine tenths found just once. Recruited during active infection, patients (from Seattle) were subsequently followed longitudinally. The receptor was isolated from a woman between 25 and 40 years old with COVID-19, enrolled during active disease. The sequencing sample was made of peripheral blood.

The CDR3 spells CATAQGTGGPRTEAFF. The DNA for the CDR3 is TGCGCCACCGCCCAGGGGACAGGGGGTCCTAGGACTGAAGCTTTCTTT. The V gene is TRBV5-1, the J gene TRBJ1-1, with 11 nucleotides matching TRBD1. This CDR3 spans 16 amino acids. Germline lookup yields CDR1 SGHRS and CDR2 YFSETQ. The J segment lost 5 bases and the V segment lost 9 bases, leaving 15 bases of the junction unmatched.